This T cell receptor beta chain was captured in a study of blood T cell repertoires in COVID-19. Study background: Samples representing acute and convalescent COVID-19 were sourced from the United States, Italy and Spain. T cells, B-cell-depleted T cells, or PBMCs supplied cDNA or gDNA.

In the original analysis: Nucleated cell counts were estimated from reference gene primer amplification. Generated by immunoSEQ multiplex PCR, the TCRdb table keeps only in-frame clones and is missing some. D and trimming were read from the DNA, whereas the V and J calls and clone size are those reported in that table. The data contain over 200,000 clones, nearly 90% of them singletons. This clone was picked up one time. The junction had 5 bases not matched to a gene; V was cut back by 2 bases and J by 6 bases. Germline V lookup: CDR1 MNHEY, CDR2 SVGAGI. The CDR3 runs to 14 residues. The sequence was collected from a human donor in a cohort sampled during active COVID-19. The chain is built from TRBV6-5 and TRBJ2-7, with TRBD1 matching 9 bases. What was sequenced was peripheral blood. In DNA, the CDR3 is TGTGCCAGCAGTTACGGGACAGGGTTCGGCGAGCAGTACTTC. Protein: CASSYGTGFGEQYF.